These 28 T cell receptor beta chains came from one sample sequenced in a study of beta chain features in type 1 diabetes. Study-wide findings and caveats: A moderate, significant TCRB CDR3 shortening appeared in type 1 diabetes across four CD4+ subsets.

Since all of the isolated RNA was reverse transcribed, expressed TCRB transcripts were what got sequenced. TCRdb's copy holds only in-frame clones and misses some; the assay was immunoSEQ multiplex PCR. The sample shows about 650,000 clones, 9.5% to 15% of them seen only once. Their recognized antigens are unknown. The material sequenced was naive CD4+ T cells from blood. The receptors derive from a man in his thirties or forties with type 1 diabetes.

The V gene is TRBV4-3, the J gene TRBJ1-6, with D uncertain. Trimming stripped 5 bases from V and 3 bases from J, with 5 bases between. This CDR3 region has 13 residues. Germline V gene lookup returns CDR1 LGHNA and CDR2 YSLEER. The CDR3 sequence: CASSVDYNSPLHF. The CDR3 coding sequence is TGCGCCAGCAGCGTCGACTATAATTCACCCCTCCACTTT.

The V call is TRBV29-1, the J call TRBJ2-5; D remains unclear. The CDR3 is 12 residues long. Per the germline V gene, CDR1 is SQVTM and CDR2 is ANQGSEA. The V end was cut by 5 bases, the J end by 4 bases, with 11 bases between. CDR3 loop: CSVMGMRETQYF. The CDR3 nucleotides read TGCAGCGTTATGGGGATGCGAGAGACCCAGTACTTC.

This clone was observed once. This chain links TRBV4-2 with TRBJ1-6, with 8 bases lining up with TRBD1. Germline trimming cut 0 bases from V and 8 bases from J; bases unmatched to any gene: 6. This CDR3 has 16 amino acids. CDR1 is LGHNA, CDR2 YNFKEQ, per germline. CDR3 DNA sequence: TGTGCCAGCAGCCAAGATAGTTACAGGGGGTATTCACCCCTCCACTTT. Protein product: CASSQDSYRGYSPLHF.

This clone has more than one count but fewer than ten. The chain carries TRBV7-9 and TRBJ1-2; D unresolved. The CDR3 has 12 residues. Germline CDR1 is SEHNR and CDR2 is FQNEAQ (reference sequence). V shed 0 bases and J shed 8 bases, with 7 bases lying between them. For the CDR3, the DNA is TGTGCCAGCAGCTTAGCGGGTGGAGGCTACACCTTC. It encodes CASSLAGGGYTF.

Remarks on this clone: The same CDR3 can be traced to other DNA sequences in this sample. The V call is TRBV29-1, the J call TRBJ2-7; D ambiguous. Germline CDR1 reads SQVTM; CDR2 reads ANQGSEA. V dropped 2 bases and J dropped 1 base, with 3 bases sitting between them. CDR3 size: 11 residues. CDR3 in DNA: TGCAGCGTTGAAAGGTCCTACGAGCAGTACTTC. This codes for CSVERSYEQYF.

The table lists this clone with a few counts. The J gene is TRBJ1-3, the V gene TRBV7-9; D unclear. CDR3 length: 17 amino acids. Germline-derived CDR1 and CDR2 are SEHNR and FQNEAQ (reference sequence). Trimming took 3 bases from V and 7 from J, leaving 22 bases between them. CDR3 loop: CASSFSANDRSGNTIYF. CDR3 sequence (DNA): TGTGCCAGCAGCTTTAGCGCTAATGATCGGTCGGGGAACACCATATATTTT. The complete variable domain, with remaining parts taken from reference TRBV7-9 and TRBJ1-3, reads DTGVSQNPRHKITKRGQNVTFRCDPISEHNRLYWYRQTLGQGPEFLTYFQNEAQLEKSRLLSDRFSAERPKGSFSTLEIQRTEQGDSAMYLCASSFSANDRSGNTIYFGEGSWLTVV.

The V gene is TRBV5-1, the J gene TRBJ2-3, with 8 bases aligning to TRBD1. The CDR3 is 16 amino acids. Germline V gene lookup returns CDR1 SGHRS and CDR2 YFSETQ. The junction had 9 bases not matched to a gene; V was cut back by 4 bases and J by 2 bases. The CDR3 protein is CASSALTGADTDTQYF. As DNA, the CDR3 is TGCGCCAGCAGCGCACTGACAGGGGCCGACACAGATACGCAGTATTTT.

The V and J genes are TRBV4-3 and TRBJ2-2; 7 bases are a match to TRBD1. Germline CDR1 reads LGHNA; CDR2 reads YSLEER. The CDR3 runs 16 residues. V lost 5 bases, J lost 0 bases, and 6 bases stayed unmatched. The CDR3 loop reads CASSEQQGPNTGELFF. CDR3 DNA sequence: TGCGCCAGCAGCGAGCAACAGGGGCCGAACACCGGGGAGCTGTTTTTT.

The chain combines TRBV28 with TRBJ1-2, with 9 bases aligning to TRBD1. Germline trimming cut 4 bases from V and 7 bases from J; bases unmatched to any gene: 7. Germline CDR1 is MDHEN and CDR2 is SYDVKM. The CDR3 runs 14 residues. The CDR3 spells CASSYSGTGLGYTF. CDR3 in DNA: TGTGCCAGCAGTTACTCCGGGACAGGGCTTGGCTACACCTTC.

This clone was counted only a few times. The chain joins TRBV29-1 to TRBJ2-3, with 9 bases lining up with TRBD1. Trimming cost V 1 base and J 2 bases; bases outside gene matches: 4. This CDR3 has 15 amino acids. Germline CDR1 is SQVTM and CDR2 is ANQGSEA. The CDR3 loop reads CSVEGQGGLTDTQYF. The CDR3 nucleotides read TGCAGCGTTGAAGGACAGGGGGGTCTCACAGATACGCAGTATTTT.

The genes are TRBV7-8 and TRBJ2-5, with D perhaps being TRBD1 or TRBD2 (5 bases each). Germline V lookup: CDR1 SGHVS, CDR2 FQNEAQ. V was pared by 3 bases and J by 4 bases, with 6 bases between. The CDR3 has 12 residues. For the CDR3, the DNA is TGTGCCAGCAGCTTGAGGGGAGAGACCCAGTACTTC. Its protein is CASSLRGETQYF.

There are a few counts of this clone. J is TRBJ2-3 and V is TRBV6-5; TRBD2 is a possible D gene (5 bases). The CDR3 is 15 residues long. Trimming left V 0 bases short and J 7 bases short, with 14 bases between. The germline gives CDR1 MNHEY, CDR2 SVGAGI. The chain's CDR3 is CASSYSRGGPNTQYF. CDR3 nucleotides: TGTGCCAGCAGTTACTCGCGTGGAGGACCAAATACGCAGTATTTT.

The chain carries TRBV7-2 and TRBJ1-6, with 9 bases identical to TRBD1. The germline gives CDR1 SGHTA, CDR2 FQGNSA. The ends lost 5 bases at V and 11 bases at J; junction bases unmatched: 7. This CDR3 is built from 14 residues. CDR3 sequence: CASSQPGTGPPLHF. CDR3 in DNA: TGTGCCAGCAGCCAACCCGGGACAGGGCCACCCCTCCACTTT.

This clone was detected only a few times. The chain recombines TRBV7-9 with TRBJ2-7; D is uncertain. V lost 3 bases and J 3 bases, leaving 12 bases between the germline ends. The CDR3 contains 14 residues. Germline V CDR1 and CDR2: SEHNR, FQNEAQ (reference sequence). The DNA of the CDR3 is TGTGCCAGCAGCTTCAGTTCCTATGGCTACGAGCAGTACTTC. Translated: CASSFSSYGYEQYF.

This clone has just a few counts. J is TRBJ2-3 and V is TRBV2, with TRBD1 as a possible D gene (5 bases). This CDR3 region has 19 residues. CDR1 is SNHLY and CDR2 is FYNNEI in the germline V gene. V was clipped by 4 bases and J by 1 base, with 24 bases between them. The CDR3 nucleotides read TGTGCCAGCAGTGGGACAAGGGGTGGCCCTAACACAGGCACAGATACGCAGTATTTT. Translated: CASSGTRGGPNTGTDTQYF.

The CDR3 here is CASSFLGAGPMGETQYF. CDR3 coding DNA: TGTGCCAGCAGCTTCCTGGGAGCGGGACCGATGGGGGAGACCCAGTACTTC. The V call is TRBV7-2, the J call TRBJ2-5; 7 positions agree with TRBD2. CDR1 is SGHTA and CDR2 is FQGNSA in the germline V gene. J was trimmed by 5 bases and V by 3 bases; bases with no gene match: 15. The CDR3 runs to 17 residues. The variable domain in full, completed from reference TRBV7-2 and TRBJ2-5, reads GAGVSQSPSNKVTEKGKDVELRCDPISGHTALYWYRQSLGQGLEFLIYFQGNSAPDKSGLPSDRFSAERTGGSVSTLTIQRTQQEDSAVYLCASSFLGAGPMGETQYFGPGTRLLVL.

This clone was counted between two and nine times. The V call is TRBV30, the J call TRBJ1-4; D is possibly TRBD1 (5 bases). CDR1 and CDR2 (germline): GTSNPN, SVGIG (reference sequence). CDR3 size: 13 residues. The germline V and J ends were trimmed by 4 bases and 8 bases, with 14 bases remaining between them. DNA of the CDR3: TGTGCCTGGAACCGGGGGGAAGAAGAAAAACTGTTTTTT. Translating gives CAWNRGEEEKLFF.

The chain uses TRBV2 and TRBJ2-7; D not resolved. In germline, CDR1 is SNHLY, CDR2 FYNNEI. Trimming took 5 bases from V and 5 from J, leaving 10 bases between them. CDR3 length equals 12 residues. Here the CDR3 reads CASSTFVNEQYF. The CDR3 DNA reads TGTGCCAGCAGTACGTTCGTCAACGAGCAGTACTTC. Drawing the rest from reference TRBV2 and TRBJ2-7, the complete variable domain is EPEVTQTPSHQVTQMGQEVILRCVPISNHLYFYWYRQILGQKVEFLVSFYNNEISEKSEIFDDQFSVERPDGSNFTLKIRSTKLEDSAMYFCASSTFVNEQYFGPGTRLTVT.

This clone has more than one count but fewer than ten. The gene calls are TRBV29-1 and TRBJ1-1; D uncertain. CDR3 length: 14 amino acids. V was clipped by 2 bases and J by 8 bases, with 18 bases between them. The V gene's germline CDR1 is SQVTM and CDR2 ANQGSEA. This chain's CDR3 is CSVENIGRTTEAFF. As DNA, the CDR3 is TGCAGCGTTGAAAACATCGGACGAACCACCGAAGCTTTCTTT.

This clone was observed a handful of times. V gene TRBV11-2 combines with J gene TRBJ1-5; 7 bases are shared with TRBD1. V was clipped by 6 bases and J by 3 bases; unmatched bases: 8. In germline, CDR1 is SGHAT, CDR2 FQNNGV. This CDR3 contains 15 residues. The CDR3 nucleotides read TGTGCCAGCAGTATCGGGACAGTTATCAATCAGCCCCAGCATTTT. Its translation: CASSIGTVINQPQHF.

V gene TRBV7-2 combines with J gene TRBJ2-7, with a possible D match to TRBD1 (5 bases). Germline CDR1 and CDR2: SGHTA and FQGNSA. The CDR3 is 15 residues long. Trimming took 1 base from V and 5 from J, leaving 15 bases between them. CDR3 in DNA: TGTGCCAGCAGCTTAGATAGTCAGGGTTTCAACGAGCAGTACTTC. Protein sequence: CASSLDSQGFNEQYF.

About this clone: This specimen includes other DNA sequences encoding the same CDR3. The chain carries TRBV7-2 and TRBJ2-3; D call uncertain. This CDR3 contains 12 residues. V lost 1 base, J lost 4 bases, and 3 bases lay in between. Germline CDR1 SGHTA, CDR2 FQGNSA. The CDR3 here is CASSLESDTQYF. Written as DNA, the CDR3 is TGTGCCAGCAGCTTAGAATCAGATACGCAGTATTTT.

This clone was observed a few times. The chain has TRBV19 and TRBJ2-2; 9 bases are a match to TRBD1. Germline loops: CDR1 LNHDA, CDR2 SQIVND (reference sequence). This CDR3 spans 17 amino acids. Trimming cost V 1 base and J 4 bases; bases outside gene matches: 7. CDR3 bases: TGTGCCAGTAGTATAGGGGCACAGGGGGCCGGCACCGGGGAGCTGTTTTTT. This gives the protein CASSIGAQGAGTGELFF.

This clone came up a few times. This sequence joins TRBV6-5 and TRBJ2-5; a possible D gene is TRBD2 (6 bases). The CDR3 loop spans 13 amino acids. With 5 bases removed from V and 3 bases from J, the gap between germline ends came to 10 bases. CDR1 is MNHEY and CDR2 is SVGAGI in the germline V gene. The CDR3 nucleotides are TGTGCCAGCAGTCCTGGACTAAAAGAGACCCAGTACTTC. Translated, it gives CASSPGLKETQYF.

The V and J genes are TRBV9 and TRBJ1-4, with a tentative D call TRBD1 (5 bases). CDR1 SGDLS and CDR2 YYNGEE come from the germline V gene. The CDR3 length is 14 residues. V shed 0 bases and J shed 13 bases, with 16 bases lying between them. The CDR3 nucleotides read TGTGCCAGCAGCGTAGCCCTCCAGGGTTCGGCACTGTTTTTT. This codes for CASSVALQGSALFF. Complete variable domain (other parts from reference TRBV9 and TRBJ1-4): DSGVTQTPKHLITATGQRVTLRCSPRSGDLSVYWYQQSLDQGLQFLIQYYNGEERAKGNILERFSAQQFPDLHSELNLSSLELGDSALYFCASSVALQGSALFFGSGTQLSVL.

The chain links TRBV15 to TRBJ1-5; D possibly corresponds to TRBD1 (5 bases). V lost 1 base, J lost 5 bases, and 15 bases lay in between. The CDR3 is made up of 16 amino acids. Germline CDR1 reads LNHNV; CDR2 reads YYDKDF (reference sequence). CDR3 DNA: TGTGCCACCAGCAGAGTTGGGCAGGGTAGGCATCAGCCCCAGCATTTT. It encodes CATSRVGQGRHQPQHF.

The CDR3 nucleotides are TGTGCCAGTAGTATGTCGAAGGGGAATGGCTACACCTTC. As protein: CASSMSKGNGYTF. The chain joins TRBV19 to TRBJ1-2, with D possibly TRBD1 on 5 matching bases. The germline V and J ends were trimmed by 3 bases and 6 bases, with 11 bases remaining between them. In germline, CDR1 is LNHDA, CDR2 SQIVND (reference sequence). The CDR3 has 13 amino acids.

This clone was observed a handful of times. The chain uses TRBV7-2 and TRBJ1-2; D possibly corresponds to TRBD1 (5 bases). The CDR3 consists of 16 residues. The V end lost 5 bases, the J end lost 7 bases, and 23 bases lay between the germline ends. Per the germline V gene, CDR1 is SGHTA and CDR2 is FQGNSA. CDR3 nucleotide sequence: TGTGCCAGCAGCCGAGAGAGCGATGGCTGGGGGGGTGGCTACACCTTC. Translated, it gives CASSRESDGWGGGYTF.